Listed below are T cell receptor beta chains from one sample, sequenced in a study of regulatory and conventional T cells in RAG deficiency. Using immunoSEQ multiplex PCR, the repertoire was profiled, and TCRdb retains in-frame clones only, with some absent. The sample contains 9,000 to 9,500 clones, around 92% of which appear only once. The sample was also linked to a second study, of regulatory T cells.

The material sequenced was Tregs sorted from blood. The receptors here all came from a human donor in good health. Both conserved end residues are part of each CDR3. The order of the fields is D gene, V gene, J gene, clone size, CDR3 protein, CDR3 DNA. A D gene is named only where the DNA matches it firmly. Rows may omit the clone size; those that give it use once, few, many or a size class.

TRBD1	TRBV19	TRBJ1-5	NA	CASSTPGQGGLQPQHF	TGTGCCAGTAGTACTCCGGGACAGGGGGGTCTTCAGCCCCAGCATTTT
NA	TRBV6-1	TRBJ1-5	NA	CASSEPVEGGFSNQPQHF	TGTGCCAGCAGTGAACCTGTAGAGGGCGGATTTAGCAATCAGCCCCAGCATTTT
TRBD2	TRBV6-5	TRBJ2-3	NA	CASSYRRRGSDTQYF	TGTGCCAGCAGTTATCGAAGGCGGGGGTCAGATACGCAGTATTTT
NA	TRBV5-1	TRBJ1-2	NA	CASRPDRKGYGYTF	TGCGCCAGCAGACCTGACAGGAAGGGCTATGGCTACACCTTC
TRBD2	TRBV30	TRBJ2-3	NA	CAWSVILAGLTDTQYF	TGTGCCTGGAGTGTAATCCTAGCGGGCCTCACAGATACGCAGTATTTT
TRBD1	TRBV7-3	TRBJ1-2	NA	CASSSHATGERNYGYTF	TGTGCCAGCAGCTCCCACGCGACAGGGGAAAGGAACTATGGCTACACCTTC
TRBD1	TRBV6-1	TRBJ1-1	NA	CASSWGTGLSTEAFF	TGTGCCAGCAGTTGGGGGACAGGATTGAGCACTGAAGCTTTCTTT
NA	TRBV7-3	TRBJ1-1	NA	CASSLTGNTEAFF	TGTGCCAGCAGCTTGACAGGGAACACTGAAGCTTTCTTT
TRBD1	TRBV5-1	TRBJ2-3	NA	CASSLTGARGTDTQYF	TGCGCCAGCAGCTTAACAGGGGCCCGGGGCACAGATACGCAGTATTTT
NA	TRBV5-4	TRBJ2-6	NA	CASSPARKNPSGANVLTF	TGTGCCAGCAGCCCAGCACGAAAAAATCCCTCTGGGGCCAACGTCCTGACTTTC
TRBD2	TRBV25-1	TRBJ2-1	NA	CASREIAGGVYEQFF	TGTGCCAGCCGAGAGATAGCGGGAGGGGTCTATGAGCAGTTCTTC
NA	TRBV19	TRBJ1-1	few	CASSRGAPTEAFF	TGTGCCAGTAGTAGGGGGGCTCCCACTGAAGCTTTCTTT
NA	TRBV5-1	TRBJ2-1	NA	CASSLVSRGSNEQFF	TGCGCCAGCAGCTTGGTATCTAGGGGGTCCAATGAGCAGTTCTTC
NA	TRBV19	TRBJ1-5	NA	CASSLRPDRNSNQPQHF	TGTGCCAGTAGTCTTCGTCCAGACAGAAATAGCAATCAGCCCCAGCATTTT
NA	TRBV28	TRBJ1-1	NA	CASSFGRNTEAFF	TGTGCCAGCAGTTTCGGGCGGAACACTGAAGCTTTCTTT
NA	TRBV19	TRBJ1-2	once	CASSIRTLSDYGYTF	TGTGCCAGTAGTATCCGGACACTCTCGGACTATGGCTACACCTTC
NA	TRBV5-4	TRBJ1-1	NA	CASSLAGAQNTEAFF	TGTGCCAGCAGCTTGGCGGGGGCACAGAACACTGAAGCTTTCTTT
TRBD1	TRBV18	TRBJ2-7	NA	CATGQGSHEQYF	TGTGCCACCGGACAGGGGTCTCACGAGCAGTACTTC
NA	TRBV6-6	TRBJ1-1	NA	CASRLLQGMNTEAFF	TGTGCCAGCAGACTCCTTCAGGGGATGAACACTGAAGCTTTCTTT
TRBD2	TRBV10-2	TRBJ2-4	once	CASRSAGGKNIQYF	TGCGCCAGCAGGTCCGCGGGGGGGAAAAACATTCAGTACTTC
NA	TRBV6-6	TRBJ1-6	NA	CASSYPDNSPLHF	TGTGCCAGCAGTTACCCAGATAATTCACCCCTCCACTTT
NA	TRBV29-1	TRBJ2-5	NA	CSVDQGGEQYF	TGCAGCGTTGACCAGGGCGGGGAGCAGTACTTC
NA	TRBV14	TRBJ2-3	NA	CASSPVQTDTQYF	TGTGCCAGCAGCCCCGTCCAGACAGATACGCAGTATTTT
TRBD2	TRBV19	TRBJ2-1	once	CASSIGLAGGLYNEQFF	TGTGCCAGTAGTATCGGACTAGCGGGGGGCCTATACAATGAGCAGTTCTTC
TRBD2	TRBV7-6	TRBJ2-3	NA	CASSLERRTSGTSPSTDTQYF	TGTGCCAGCAGCTTAGAGCGTAGGACTAGCGGGACCAGCCCTAGCACAGATACGCAGTATTTT
NA	TRBV19	TRBJ1-5	NA	CASSDDRTQPQHF	TGTGCCAGTAGTGATGACAGGACTCAGCCCCAGCATTTT
TRBD1	TRBV5-4	TRBJ1-2	NA	CASSLTGTGGSGYTF	TGTGCCAGCAGCTTGACCGGGACAGGGGGCAGCGGCTACACCTTC
NA	TRBV5-5	TRBJ2-7	NA	CASSREFYEQYF	TGTGCCAGCAGCAGGGAGTTTTACGAGCAGTACTTC
NA	TRBV29-1	TRBJ2-1	NA	CSTGMRYNEQFF	TGCAGCACAGGGATGAGGTACAATGAGCAGTTCTTC
NA	TRBV9	TRBJ2-5	NA	CASSVGEAQETQYF	TGTGCCAGCAGCGTAGGCGAAGCCCAAGAGACCCAGTACTTC
NA	TRBV5-4	TRBJ1-2	NA	CASSPPRGAANYGYTF	TGTGCCAGCAGCCCCCCACGGGGAGCGGCTAACTATGGCTACACCTTC
NA	TRBV6-5	TRBJ1-6	NA	CASSYTRTALSSPLHF	TGTGCCAGCAGTTACACTCGGACAGCCCTAAGTTCACCCCTCCACTTT
NA	TRBV11-2	TRBJ2-2	NA	CASSPGRWEKRTGELFF	TGTGCCAGCAGCCCCGGACGGTGGGAAAAAAGAACCGGGGAGCTGTTTTTT
NA	TRBV6-5	TRBJ1-2	NA	CASRQTVTNYGYTF	TGTGCCAGCAGACAGACCGTGACTAACTATGGCTACACCTTC
NA	TRBV7-2	TRBJ2-1	NA	CASSFRLAYDEQFF	TGTGCCAGCAGCTTTCGCTTGGCCTACGACGAGCAGTTCTTC
NA	TRBV6-6	TRBJ1-2	NA	CASKPAGQNYGYTF	TGTGCCAGCAAACCCGCCGGACAGAACTATGGCTACACCTTC
TRBD2	TRBV5-4	TRBJ2-5	NA	CASSPGLTQETQYF	TGTGCCAGCAGCCCGGGACTAACCCAAGAGACCCAGTACTTC
TRBD2	TRBV11-3	TRBJ2-7	NA	CASSLGVAGGSTEQYF	TGTGCCAGCAGCTTAGGAGTAGCGGGAGGCAGCACGGAGCAGTACTTC
NA	TRBV7-9	TRBJ2-2	once	CASSFTQNTGELFF	TGCGCCAGCAGCTTTACCCAGAACACCGGGGAGCTGTTTTTT
TRBD2	TRBV18	TRBJ2-7	NA	CASSPPVAGDAREQYF	TGTGCCAGCTCACCACCGGTAGCGGGAGATGCGCGCGAGCAGTACTTC
NA	TRBV18	TRBJ1-6	NA	CASSPAGTRDSPLHF	TGTGCCAGCTCACCAGCCGGGACTCGAGATTCACCCCTCCACTTT
NA	TRBV4-2	TRBJ2-1	NA	CASSQDGLRRGGDNNEQFF	TGTGCCAGCAGCCAAGACGGGTTACGACGCGGGGGCGATAACAATGAGCAGTTCTTC
NA	TRBV19	TRBJ2-1	NA	CASSIIRGFEQFF	TGTGCCAGTAGTATAATCCGGGGGTTTGAGCAGTTCTTC
NA	TRBV4-1	TRBJ1-2	NA	CASSQDLPRNYGYTF	TGCGCCAGCAGCCAAGATTTACCCAGGAACTATGGCTACACCTTC
NA	TRBV5-4	TRBJ2-5	NA	CASSLGPKQETQYF	TGTGCCAGCAGCTTGGGACCGAAACAAGAGACCCAGTACTTC
TRBD2	TRBV29-1	TRBJ2-2	NA	CSVAGGAANTGELFF	TGCAGCGTTGCCGGGGGGGCTGCGAACACCGGGGAGCTGTTTTTT
NA	TRBV6-1	TRBJ1-4	NA	CASRRESNEKLFF	TGTGCCAGCAGGAGAGAGAGTAATGAAAAACTGTTTTTT
NA	TRBV18	TRBJ2-7	NA	CASSPPMANYEQYF	TGTGCCAGCTCACCACCGATGGCTAACTACGAGCAGTACTTC
NA	TRBV10-3	TRBJ2-5	NA	CASRAWGSSVTQYF	TGTGCCAGCCGAGCGTGGGGGAGTTCTGTGACCCAGTACTTC
NA	TRBV9	TRBJ2-3	NA	CASSVGVGLGQDTQYF	TGTGCCAGCAGCGTAGGCGTAGGGCTAGGACAGGATACGCAGTATTTT
NA	TRBV6-6	TRBJ2-7	NA	CASMGGRGEQYF	TGTGCCAGCATGGGGGGACGTGGCGAGCAGTACTTC
NA	TRBV6-4	TRBJ2-2	NA	CASSQGASGTGELFF	TGTGCCAGCAGTCAAGGTGCATCAGGGACCGGGGAGCTGTTTTTT
NA	TRBV9	TRBJ2-1	NA	CASSVGSGTSSYNEQFF	TGTGCCAGCAGCGTAGGGTCTGGGACAAGCTCCTACAATGAGCAGTTCTTC
NA	TRBV7-8	TRBJ2-1	NA	CASRLSGEYYNEQFF	TGTGCCAGCAGGCTCTCAGGGGAATACTACAATGAGCAGTTCTTC